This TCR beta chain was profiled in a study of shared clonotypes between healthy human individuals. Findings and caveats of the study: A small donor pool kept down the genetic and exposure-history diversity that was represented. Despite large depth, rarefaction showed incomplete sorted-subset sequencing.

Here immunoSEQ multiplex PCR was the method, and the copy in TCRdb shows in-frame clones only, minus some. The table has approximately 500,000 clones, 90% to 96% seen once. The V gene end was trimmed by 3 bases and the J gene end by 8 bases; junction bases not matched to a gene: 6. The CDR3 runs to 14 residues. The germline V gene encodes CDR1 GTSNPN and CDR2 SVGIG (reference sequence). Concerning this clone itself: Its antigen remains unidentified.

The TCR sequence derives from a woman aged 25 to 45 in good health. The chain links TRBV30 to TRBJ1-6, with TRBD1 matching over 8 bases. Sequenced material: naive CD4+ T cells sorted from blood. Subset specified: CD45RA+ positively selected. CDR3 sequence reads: CAWSSDRGHSPLHF. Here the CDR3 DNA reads TGTGCCTGGAGCTCTGACAGGGGACATTCACCCCTCCACTTT.